The 32 T cell receptor beta chains below were found in one sample sequenced in a study of blood T cells in healthy people across ages. Alongside a J-beta primer mix, a sample-barcoded 5' primer served in a second PCR lasting about 7 to 12 cycles. Via MiXCR, TCRdb re-called the 5' RACE reads, giving one row per CDR3 protein. Of about 1.7 million distinct CDR3 sequences listed, over 25% are singletons. The sample consisted of blood. The receptors stem from a woman aged 30 to 39 in good health.

This clonotype has just a few counts. The rearrangement uses TRBV7-3 and TRBJ2-1, with 7 bases identical to TRBD2. Germline V gene data show CDR1 as SGHTA and CDR2 as FQGTGA. Unmatched junction bases numbered 6, after V lost 5 bases and J lost 8 bases. The CDR3 has 13 residues. The CDR3 sequence is CASSPPAGDEQFF. As DNA, the CDR3 is TGTGCCAGCAGCCCCCCGGCGGGGGATGAGCAGTTCTTC.

This clonotype was picked up a small number of times. The chain has TRBV7-9 and TRBJ1-1; unclear D gene. Germline assignment: CDR1 SEHNR and CDR2 FQNEAQ (reference sequence). CDR3 length: 16 amino acids. The V gene lost 5 bases and the J gene lost 5 bases, with 21 bases spanning the gap. The CDR3 loop reads CASSPLKALGNTEAFF. The CDR3 DNA reads as TGTGCCAGCAGCCCCCTGAAAGCCTTGGGGAATACTGAAGCTTTCTTT.

This clonotype was seen more than once but under ten times. This chain connects TRBV14 to TRBJ2-1; 8 bases are shared with TRBD2. Trimming cost V 4 bases and J 7 bases; bases outside gene matches: 15. Per germline, CDR1 SGHDN and CDR2 FVKESK. The CDR3 loop spans 17 amino acids. In DNA, the CDR3 is TGTGCCAGCAGCCGACGAACGGCAGCGGGGGATAGGAATGAGCAGTTCTTC. Translated: CASSRRTAAGDRNEQFF. Variable domain in full (rest from reference TRBV14 and TRBJ2-1): EAGVTQFPSHSVIEKGQTVTLRCDPISGHDNLYWYRRVMGKEIKFLLHFVKESKQDESGMPNNRFLAERTGGTYSTLKVQPAELEDSGVYFCASSRRTAAGDRNEQFFGPGTRLTVL.

This clonotype was counted a few times. The V and J genes are TRBV11-2 and TRBJ1-2; a possible D gene is TRBD1 (5 bases). This CDR3 has 14 residues. Trimming removed 5 bases from V and 7 bases from J, with 17 bases in between. Germline V gene lookup returns CDR1 SGHAT and CDR2 FQNNGV. DNA of the CDR3: TGTGCCAGCAGCGCCACCCCGAGGGGCCGTGGCTACACCTTC. Protein: CASSATPRGRGYTF.

The rearrangement uses TRBV20-1 and TRBJ2-7; 10 bases line up with TRBD1. V lost 4 bases to trimming and J lost 7 bases; unmatched junction nucleotides: 13. Germline V gene lookup returns CDR1 DFQATT and CDR2 SNEGSKA (reference sequence). The CDR3 has 15 amino acids. CDR3 loop: CSAKNHGTGATEQYF. The CDR3, as DNA: TGCAGTGCTAAAAACCACGGGACAGGGGCCACTGAGCAGTACTTC.

This clonotype was counted a few times. V and J are TRBV12-3 or TRBV12-4 and TRBJ2-2; D is unclear. Trimming removed 6 bases at V and 6 bases at J, with 20 bases between. The CDR3 runs 16 residues. In DNA, the CDR3 is TGTGCCAGCAGCCCTAACTACAGACGACCCGCCGGGGAGCTGTTTTTT. It codes for CASSPNYRRPAGELFF.

The CDR3, as DNA: TGTGCCATCAGTGACCGAGGGACAGGGGGAAACTATGGCTACACCTTC. Translation: CAISDRGTGGNYGYTF. This sequence joins TRBV10-3 and TRBJ1-2, with 11 bases matching TRBD1. Germline V gene sequence: CDR1 ENHRY, CDR2 SYGVKD. CDR3 length: 16 residues. V gave up 3 bases and J gave up 2 bases; unmatched junction bases: 5.

This chain uses TRBV30 with TRBJ2-1; D is uncertain. There are 12 residues in the CDR3. Trimming took 4 bases from V and 3 from J, leaving 7 bases between them. Germline CDR1 reads GTSNPN; CDR2 reads SVGIG (reference sequence). The CDR3, as DNA: TGTGCCTGGATCGCAAACTACAATGAGCAGTTCTTC. This gives the protein CAWIANYNEQFF.

Turning to this clonotype: A single base separates this from a much larger clone, so it may be a read error. The V call is TRBV5-6, the J call TRBJ2-1; D is unresolved. V lost 3 bases, J lost 2 bases, and 12 bases lay in between. The CDR3 has 15 amino acids. The V gene's germline CDR1 is SGHDT and CDR2 YYEEEE. CDR3 sequence reads: CASSSVTSAYNEQFF. CDR3 DNA: TGTGCCAGCAGCTCTGTTACCTCAGCCTACAATGAGCAGTTCTTC.

This chain connects TRBV20-1 to TRBJ1-5; 7 bases match TRBD1. The length of the CDR3 is 15 residues. J lost 3 bases, V lost 6 bases, and 11 bases had no gene match. CDR1 is DFQATT, CDR2 SNEGSKA, per germline (reference sequence). DNA of the CDR3: TGCAGTGCCGAATCAGCGGGACAGCTCAATCAGCCCCAGCATTTT. This codes for CSAESAGQLNQPQHF.

The gene calls are TRBV29-1 and TRBJ1-1, with unresolved D. The ends were cut back, 2 bases at V and 6 bases at J, with 13 bases in the middle. The CDR3 is made up of 13 amino acids. Germline V gene data show CDR1 as SQVTM and CDR2 as ANQGSEA. The CDR3 sequence: CSVEHPGIAEAFF. CDR3 DNA sequence: TGCAGCGTTGAACACCCCGGGATCGCTGAAGCTTTCTTT.

Regarding this clonotype: A much larger clone lies one base from this, so it may be a read error. J is TRBJ2-1 and V is TRBV12-3 or TRBV12-4; D may be TRBD1 or TRBD2 (5 bases each). The CDR3 contains 14 residues. V lost 6 bases to trimming and J lost 10 bases, with 19 bases between them. Here the CDR3 reads CASSLRDGLYEQFF. The CDR3 DNA reads TGTGCCAGCAGCCTCCGGGACGGACTCTACGAGCAGTTCTTC.

For this clonotype: At one boundary the junction diverges from the germline segment, which might be a read error. The chain is built from TRBV12-3 or TRBV12-4 and TRBJ1-4; D is unresolved. This CDR3 is 13 amino acids long. The CDR3 DNA sequence: TGTGCCGGCAGTTTAACGGCAGCTGAAAAACTGTTTTTT. This codes for CAGSLTAAEKLFF.

This clonotype has just a few counts. V gene TRBV7-9 combines with J gene TRBJ2-7, with TRBD2 identical over 9 bases. Trimming cost V 3 bases and J 5 bases; bases outside gene matches: 11. Germline values: CDR1 SEHNR, CDR2 FQNEAQ (reference sequence). This CDR3 comprises 16 residues. This CDR3 is CASSFNLRREGDEQYF. In DNA form, the CDR3 reads TGTGCCAGCAGCTTTAACTTGCGGCGGGAGGGCGACGAGCAGTACTTC.

This clonotype has a handful of counts. The rearrangement uses TRBV29-1 and TRBJ2-4; TRBD1 aligns across 12 bases. TRBJ2-7 matches the DNA end more closely, so the J call is doubtful. The CDR3 contains 13 residues. CDR1 is SQVTM and CDR2 is ANQGSEA in the germline V gene. CDR3 DNA: TGCAGCGTTGCTTGGGACAGGGGGCTCGAGCAGTACTTC. It is translated as CSVAWDRGLEQYF.

A note on this clonotype: A much larger clone differs by one base, so this may be a read error. The chain is built from TRBV29-1 and TRBJ2-5, with 7 bases matching TRBD2. The CDR3 has 14 amino acids. V dropped 6 bases and J dropped 5; count of bases not matched to a gene: 12. Per the germline V gene, CDR1 is SQVTM and CDR2 is ANQGSEA. DNA of the CDR3: TGCAGCGTAATAGAGGGAGGGCTCGGTGAGACCCAGTACTTC. Translation gives CSVIEGGLGETQYF. Full variable domain (missing parts from reference TRBV29-1 and TRBJ2-5): SAVISQKPSRDICQRGTSLTIQCQVDSQVTMMFWYRQQPGQSLTLIATANQGSEATYESGFVIDKFPISRPNLTFSTLTVSNMSPEDSSIYLCSVIEGGLGETQYFGPGTRLLVL.

With regard to this clonotype: A much larger clone sits a single nucleotide away, making a read error possible. J is TRBJ2-7 and V is TRBV28; D is unresolved. CDR3 length equals 14 residues. V lost 6 bases to trimming and J lost 2 bases, with 14 bases between them. Germline CDR1 MDHEN, CDR2 SYDVKM. The CDR3 DNA is TGTGCCAGCAGGGACGAGTTGCGCCCCTACGAGCAGTACTTC. Translation: CASRDELRPYEQYF.

The V and J genes are TRBV2 and TRBJ2-1; TRBD1 agrees at 8 bases. CDR3 length: 16 residues. Germline V gene lookup returns CDR1 SNHLY and CDR2 FYNNEI. Losses at the gene ends were 5 bases for V and 2 bases for J; bases not matched to a gene: 8. The CDR3 DNA is TGTGCCAGCAGTTTTATGACAGGGGTCCCCTACAATGAGCAGTTCTTC. Protein sequence: CASSFMTGVPYNEQFF.

This clonotype was seen repeatedly, ten times or more. This sequence joins TRBV12-3 or TRBV12-4 and TRBJ2-7; D perhaps matches TRBD1 (5 bases). This CDR3 has 15 amino acids. Trimming cost V 3 bases and J 7 bases, with 19 bases left between them. CDR3 DNA: TGTGCCAGCAGTTTGGCCCCAGGGCAGGGCGGTGAGCAGTACTTC. Its translation: CASSLAPGQGGEQYF.

The CDR3 loop is CASSPELGQGNQPQHF. The CDR3 coding sequence is TGTGCCAGCTCACCGGAGCTGGGACAGGGTAATCAGCCCCAGCATTTT. The J gene is TRBJ1-5, the V gene TRBV18; 9 bases agree with TRBD1. Germline CDR1 reads KGHSH; CDR2 reads LQKENI. V lost 3 bases to trimming and J lost 4 bases; unmatched junction nucleotides: 7. This CDR3 is 16 amino acids long.

In the case of this clonotype: The junction and the germline gene differ at one end; a read error may be behind it. The chain is built from TRBV20-1 and TRBJ2-4; perhaps TRBD2 as D (5 bases). Germline V CDR1 and CDR2: DFQATT, SNEGSKA (reference sequence). This CDR3 is built from 14 residues. Here the CDR3 reads CSAGDPLAKNIQYF. CDR3 sequence (DNA): TGCAGTGCTGGAGATCCCCTAGCCAAAAACATCCAGTACTTC.

The chain links TRBV28 to TRBJ2-3, with 9 bases matching TRBD2. The CDR3 is made up of 15 amino acids. The germline gives CDR1 MDHEN, CDR2 SYDVKM. V lost 10 bases and J lost 1; bases outside the gene matches: 9. The CDR3 DNA reads TGTGCCACCCACAATAGCGGGAGAGGCACAGATACGCAGTATTTT. Encoded protein: CATHNSGRGTDTQYF.

This chain connects TRBV5-1 to TRBJ2-3; D uncertain. Germline V gene lookup returns CDR1 SGHRS and CDR2 YFSETQ. This CDR3 has 17 amino acids. The V end was cut by 1 base, the J end by 2 bases, with 17 bases between. The DNA for the CDR3 is TGCGCCAGCAGCTTGAGTTTGGAGTCCGGATCCACAGATACGCAGTATTTT. Its translation: CASSLSLESGSTDTQYF.

Many counts were recorded for this clonotype. The chain couples TRBV7-9 to TRBJ2-1; D possibly matches TRBD1 or TRBD2 (5 bases each). Trimming took 5 bases from V and 5 from J, leaving 13 bases between them. CDR3 length: 14 residues. Germline values: CDR1 SEHNR, CDR2 FQNEAQ (reference sequence). CDR3 DNA: TGTGCCAGCAGCGGGGGAGCGGTACACAATGAGCAGTTCTTC. It codes for CASSGGAVHNEQFF.

This clonotype has a handful of counts. V is TRBV29-1 and J is TRBJ1-2; D not resolved. V was trimmed by 4 bases and J by 4 bases, leaving 13 bases between them. The CDR3 has 13 amino acids. Per germline, CDR1 SQVTM and CDR2 ANQGSEA. The DNA for the CDR3 is TGCAGCGTTGGACTGGATGAGCTCTATGGCTACACCTTC. This sequence encodes CSVGLDELYGYTF.

This clonotype occurred a few times. The rearrangement links TRBV28 to TRBJ2-5, with D hard to call. The germline gives CDR1 MDHEN, CDR2 SYDVKM. The CDR3 contains 12 residues. V lost 0 bases and J 6 bases, leaving 5 bases between the germline ends. CDR3 protein: CASSLWGKTQYF. DNA of the CDR3: TGTGCCAGCAGTTTATGGGGGAAGACCCAGTACTTC.

CDR3 in amino acids: CSARGQGSGEQFF. The DNA for the CDR3 is TGCAGTGCTAGAGGACAGGGTTCTGGTGAGCAGTTCTTC. J is TRBJ2-1 and V is TRBV20-1; TRBD1 agrees at 7 bases. V was clipped by 1 base and J by 9 bases; unmatched bases: 6. CDR3 size: 13 residues. CDR1 is DFQATT and CDR2 is SNEGSKA in the germline V gene (reference sequence).

This clonotype was picked up a small number of times. This could be a read error, since a much larger clone is one nucleotide away. The chain couples TRBV11-1 to TRBJ2-1; D tentatively fits TRBD1 or TRBD2 (5 bases each). Trimming shortened V by 5 bases and J by 7 bases, and 12 bases separated the two germline ends. The CDR3 covers 13 residues. Per germline, CDR1 SGHAT and CDR2 FQDESV (reference sequence). CDR3 in DNA: TGTGCCAGCAGCCCAGGGAGTGGGAATGAGCAGTTCTTC. Translating gives CASSPGSGNEQFF.

The chain has TRBV27 and TRBJ2-5; 7 bases are shared with TRBD2. Germline V gene data show CDR1 as MNHEY and CDR2 as SMNVEV (reference sequence). The CDR3 extends over 16 amino acids. J lost 0 bases, V lost 3 bases, and 7 bases had no gene match. The CDR3 DNA reads TGTGCCAGCAGTTTTCGGGGAGCGGGGCACCAAGAGACCCAGTACTTC. It translates to CASSFRGAGHQETQYF.

This clonotype was recorded many times. The chain has TRBV5-1 and TRBJ2-7; D tentatively reads TRBD1 or TRBD2 (5 bases each). CDR3 length equals 17 residues. Germline V gene sequence: CDR1 SGHRS, CDR2 YFSETQ. Trimming removed 0 bases at V and 0 bases at J, with 16 bases between. CDR3 nucleotides: TGCGCCAGCAGCTTGGGGGCCCGGGCAGGGAGCTCCTACGAGCAGTACTTC. As protein: CASSLGARAGSSYEQYF.

In the case of this clonotype: One end of the junction varies from germline; a read error may be responsible. Here the CDR3 reads CACSLGGRNYEQYF. DNA for the CDR3: TGTGCCTGCAGTTTAGGCGGGAGAAACTACGAGCAGTACTTC. The chain recombines TRBV12-3 or TRBV12-4 with TRBJ2-5; 7 bases agree with TRBD2. Judging by the DNA end, TRBJ2-7 fits better; the J call may be wrong. The CDR3 contains 14 residues.

As for this clonotype: It may be a read error: a sequence one base away is much more abundant. The CDR3, as DNA: TGTGCCAGCAGTCCAGGACTAGCGGGGAATCCTGAGCTGTACTTC. Translation: CASSPGLAGNPELYF. This sequence joins TRBV12-3 or TRBV12-4 and TRBJ2-7, with TRBD2 matching 12 bases. The CDR3 extends over 15 amino acids.